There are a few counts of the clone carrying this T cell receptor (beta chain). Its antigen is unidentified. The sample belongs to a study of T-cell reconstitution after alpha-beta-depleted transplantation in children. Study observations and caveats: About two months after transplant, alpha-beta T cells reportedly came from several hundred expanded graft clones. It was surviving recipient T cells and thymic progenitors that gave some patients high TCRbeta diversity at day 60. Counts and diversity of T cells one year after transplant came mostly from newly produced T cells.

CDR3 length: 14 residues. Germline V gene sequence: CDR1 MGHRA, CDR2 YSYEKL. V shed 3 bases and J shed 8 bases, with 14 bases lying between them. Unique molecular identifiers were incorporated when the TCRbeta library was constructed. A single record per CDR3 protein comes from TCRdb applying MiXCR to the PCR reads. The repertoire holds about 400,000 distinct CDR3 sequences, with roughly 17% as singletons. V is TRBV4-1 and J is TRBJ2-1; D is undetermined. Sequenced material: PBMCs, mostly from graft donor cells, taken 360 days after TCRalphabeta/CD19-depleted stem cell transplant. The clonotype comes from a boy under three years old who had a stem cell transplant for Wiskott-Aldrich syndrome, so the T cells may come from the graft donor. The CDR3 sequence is CASSQTKVYDEQFF. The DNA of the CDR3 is TGCGCCAGCAGCCAGACGAAGGTGTATGATGAGCAGTTCTTC.